These T cell receptor beta chains were read from a single sample in a study of tumor and adjacent non-tumor tissue in lung cancer. Each CDR3 protein gets one entry after TCRdb re-called the multiplex PCR reads with MiXCR. The sample includes more than 55,000 distinct CDR3 sequences, roughly two thirds of them seen just once. What was sequenced was distant non-tumor lung tissue. The source of these receptors is a man aged 65 to 79 with non-small cell lung cancer. Each CDR3 is given with its conserved first and last residue. Fields, in order: J gene, clone size, D gene, V gene, CDR3 DNA, CDR3 protein. D genes are given only for firm matches. Rows may omit the clone size; those that give it use once, few, many or a size class.

>TRBJ2-2|-|-|TRBV29-1
TGCAGCGCAGACGGGGGGCTGAAGGAGCTGTTTTTT
CSADGGLKELFF
>TRBJ2-3|-|-|TRBV4-1
TGCGCCAGCAGCCAAGGCCTAACGGGAGATATGCACTATTTT
CASSQGLTGDMHYF
>TRBJ2-7|-|-|TRBV28
TGTGCCAGCGGGCCTCTCGGGGCCATCTTC
CASGPLGAIF
>TRBJ2-7|-|-|TRBV11-1
TGTGGCAGCAGCTTAGCGCGACTATCGGACTCCAACGAGCAGTACTTC
CGSSLARLSDSNEQYF
>TRBJ1-4|many|-|TRBV14
TGTGCCAGCAGGATGCAGGGAGGTGAAAAACTGTTTTTT
CASRMQGGEKLFF
>TRBJ2-3|many|TRBD2|TRBV4-1
TGCGCCAGCAGCCAAGATCTCCCCACTAGCGGGAGACCAGATACGCAGTATTTT
CASSQDLPTSGRPDTQYF
>TRBJ1-6|-|-|TRBV4-2
TGTGCCAGCAGCACACGCGGAGGCGGCTCCTATAATTCACCCCTCCACTTT
CASSTRGGGSYNSPLHF
>TRBJ2-1|few|TRBD2|TRBV20-1
TGTAATGCTAGTCTACTAGCGACCTACAATGAGCAGTTCTTC
CNASLLATYNEQFF
>TRBJ2-7|-|-|TRBV11-2
TGCGCCAGCCGCTTGGCTTACGAGCAGTACTTC
CASRLAYEQYF
>TRBJ2-1|-|TRBD2|TRBV4-1
TGTGCCAGCAGCCGCGGCGGGGGGGGCAATGAGCAGTTCTTC
CASSRGGGGNEQFF
>TRBJ2-7|many|-|TRBV7-8
TGTGCCAGCAGGTTAAGGGGCTCTAGTGACGGCGAGCAGTACTTC
CASRLRGSSDGEQYF
>TRBJ1-5|-|-|TRBV24-1
TGTGCCACCAGTAGGGTGACTCAGCCCCAGCATTTT
CATSRVTQPQHF
>TRBJ1-1|-|-|TRBV5-6
TGTGCCAGCAGCTCTCCAGGGCAGGGCAGGCCGGATAACACTGAAGCTTTCTTT
CASSSPGQGRPDNTEAFF
>TRBJ2-1|many|-|TRBV29-1
TGCAGCGCCTGGACCTATAACTCCTACAATGAGCAGTTCTTC
CSAWTYNSYNEQFF
>TRBJ2-7|many|TRBD1|TRBV10-3
TGTGCCATCAGAGACTGGGACAGGGGCTCGGGTGAGCAGTACTTC
CAIRDWDRGSGEQYF
>TRBJ1-1|many|-|TRBV7-8
TGTGCCAGCAGCTCCAGAGGGAACACTGAAGCTTTCTTT
CASSSRGNTEAFF
>TRBJ2-5|-|-|TRBV11-2
TGTGCCAGCAGCTTAACTCCGGACTCTCCGGGCGAGACCCAGTACTTC
CASSLTPDSPGETQYF
>TRBJ2-6|-|-|TRBV12-3/TRBV12-4
TGTGCCAGCAGTTTTATGGTCTCGTCCTCTGGGGCCAACGTCCTGAATTTC
CASSFMVSSSGANVLNF
>TRBJ2-5|few|-|TRBV11-2
TGTGCCAGCAGCTTAGGGACCTTTGGCCAAGAGACCCAGTACTTC
CASSLGTFGQETQYF
>TRBJ2-3|-|TRBD1|TRBV15
TGTGCCACGAGCAGGAGGACAGGGGGCCTCGCAGATACGCAGTATTTT
CATSRRTGGLADTQYF
>TRBJ2-5|-|TRBD2|TRBV6-1
TGTGCCAGTACTGAACTAGCGGGGGGGCCAGAGACCCAGTACTTC
CASTELAGGPETQYF
>TRBJ2-5|-|-|TRBV7-8
TGTGCCAGCAGCTTACGCCCTTCCGAGACGGGAGAGATCCAGTACTTC
CASSLRPSETGEIQYF
>TRBJ2-3|medium-sized|TRBD2|TRBV20-1
TGCAGTGCTAGCGGGACTACGACTAGCACAGATACGCAGTATTTT
CSASGTTTSTDTQYF
>TRBJ2-4|many|TRBD2|TRBV6-2/TRBV6-3
TGTGCCAGCTGGGGCCCTCTAGCGGGGGGGCTAGGCAAAAACATTCAGTACTTC
CASWGPLAGGLGKNIQYF
>TRBJ2-6|many|-|TRBV29-1
TGCAGCGTGGGCAGCCGCTCTGGGGCCAACGTCCTGACTTTC
CSVGSRSGANVLTF
>TRBJ2-3|many|TRBD1|TRBV6-1
TGTGCCAGCACCATACAGGGGGCGAGAGATACGCAGTATTTT
CASTIQGARDTQYF
>TRBJ1-1|-|-|TRBV4-1
TGCGCCAGCAGCCAAGGTATTCCAGAGTGGGCCACTGAAGCTTTCTTT
CASSQGIPEWATEAFF
>TRBJ1-2|-|-|TRBV5-5
TGTGCCAGAAGCACGGACGGAGGCCGAGGCTACACCTTC
CARSTDGGRGYTF